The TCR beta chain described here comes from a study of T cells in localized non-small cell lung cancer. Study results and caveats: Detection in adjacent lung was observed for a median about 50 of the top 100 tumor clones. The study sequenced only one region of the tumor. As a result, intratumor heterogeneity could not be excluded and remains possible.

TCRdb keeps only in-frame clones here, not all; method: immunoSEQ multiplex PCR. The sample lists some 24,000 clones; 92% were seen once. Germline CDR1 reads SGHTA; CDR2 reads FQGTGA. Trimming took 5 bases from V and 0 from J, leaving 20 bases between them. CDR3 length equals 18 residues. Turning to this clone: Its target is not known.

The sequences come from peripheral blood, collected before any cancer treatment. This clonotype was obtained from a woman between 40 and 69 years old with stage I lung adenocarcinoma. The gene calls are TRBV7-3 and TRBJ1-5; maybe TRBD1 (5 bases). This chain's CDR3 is CASSPRQPVSYSNQPQHF. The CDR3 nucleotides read TGTGCCAGCAGCCCACGACAGCCGGTAAGTTATAGCAATCAGCCCCAGCATTTT.